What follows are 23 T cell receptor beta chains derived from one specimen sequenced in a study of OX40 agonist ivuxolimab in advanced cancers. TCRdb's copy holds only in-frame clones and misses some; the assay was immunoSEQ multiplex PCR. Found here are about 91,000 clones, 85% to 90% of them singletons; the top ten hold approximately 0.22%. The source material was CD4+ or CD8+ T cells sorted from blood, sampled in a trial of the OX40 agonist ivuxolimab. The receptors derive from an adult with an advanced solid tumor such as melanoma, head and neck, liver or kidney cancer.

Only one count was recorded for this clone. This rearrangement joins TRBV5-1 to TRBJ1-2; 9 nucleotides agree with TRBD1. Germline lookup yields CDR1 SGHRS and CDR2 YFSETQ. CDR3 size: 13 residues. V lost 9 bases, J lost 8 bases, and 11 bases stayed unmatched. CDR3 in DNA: TGCGCCACCCGCGAACAGGGGGCGCAGGGCTACACCTTC. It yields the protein CATREQGAQGYTF. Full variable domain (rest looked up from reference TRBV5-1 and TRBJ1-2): KAGVTQTPRYLIKTRGQQVTLSCSPISGHRSVSWYQQTPGQGLQFLFEYFSETQRNKGNFPGRFSGRQFSNSRSEMNVSTLELGDSALYLCATREQGAQGYTFGSGTRLTVV.

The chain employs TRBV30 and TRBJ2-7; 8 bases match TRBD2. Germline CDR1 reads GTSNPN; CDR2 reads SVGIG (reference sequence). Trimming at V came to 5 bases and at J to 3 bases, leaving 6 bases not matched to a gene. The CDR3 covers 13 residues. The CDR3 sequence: CAWGSGSGYEQYF. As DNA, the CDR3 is TGTGCCTGGGGAAGCGGGAGTGGCTACGAGCAGTACTTC.

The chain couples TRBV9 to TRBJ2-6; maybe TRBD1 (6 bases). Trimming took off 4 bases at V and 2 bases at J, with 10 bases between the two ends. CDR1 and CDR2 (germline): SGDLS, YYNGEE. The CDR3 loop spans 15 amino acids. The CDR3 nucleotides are TGTGCCAGCAGCCAGGGGATGGCTGGGGCCAACGTCCTGACTTTC. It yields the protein CASSQGMAGANVLTF.

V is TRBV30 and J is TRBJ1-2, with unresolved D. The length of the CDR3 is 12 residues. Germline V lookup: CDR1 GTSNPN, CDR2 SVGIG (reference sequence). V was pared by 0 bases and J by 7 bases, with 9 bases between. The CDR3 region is CAWSVDPVGYTF. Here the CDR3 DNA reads TGTGCCTGGAGTGTAGACCCGGTTGGCTACACCTTC.

CDR3 protein: CASSQDRGTSGVDTQYF. As DNA, the CDR3 is TGCGCCAGCAGCCAAGATCGTGGGACTAGCGGAGTAGATACGCAGTATTTT. The chain combines TRBV4-3 with TRBJ2-3, with 11 bases lining up with TRBD2. The CDR3 is made up of 17 amino acids. The V gene's germline CDR1 is LGHNA and CDR2 YSLEER. V was pared by 0 bases and J by 5 bases, with 7 bases of the junction left unmatched.

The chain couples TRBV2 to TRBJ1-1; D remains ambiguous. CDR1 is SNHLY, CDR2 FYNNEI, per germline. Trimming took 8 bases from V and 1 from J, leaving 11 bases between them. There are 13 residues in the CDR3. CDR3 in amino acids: CASVTNPNTEAFF. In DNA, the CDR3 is TGTGCCAGCGTTACCAATCCGAACACTGAAGCTTTCTTT.

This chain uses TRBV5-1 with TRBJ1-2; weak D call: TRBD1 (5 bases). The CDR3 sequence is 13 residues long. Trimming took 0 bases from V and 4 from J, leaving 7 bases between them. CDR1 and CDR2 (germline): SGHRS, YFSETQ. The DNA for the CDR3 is TGCGCCAGCAGCTTGGGCGGGGGCTATGGCTACACCTTC. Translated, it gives CASSLGGGYGYTF.

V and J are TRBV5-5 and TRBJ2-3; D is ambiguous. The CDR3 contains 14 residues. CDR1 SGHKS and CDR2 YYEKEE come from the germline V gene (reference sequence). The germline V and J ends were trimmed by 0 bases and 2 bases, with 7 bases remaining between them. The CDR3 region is CASSLEGTTDTQYF. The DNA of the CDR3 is TGTGCCAGCAGCTTGGAGGGCACCACAGATACGCAGTATTTT. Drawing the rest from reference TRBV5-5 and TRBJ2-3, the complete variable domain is DAGVTQSPTHLIKTRGQQVTLRCSPISGHKSVSWYQQVLGQGPQFIFQYYEKEERGRGNFPDRFSARQFPNYSSELNVNALLLGDSALYLCASSLEGTTDTQYFGPGTRLTVL.

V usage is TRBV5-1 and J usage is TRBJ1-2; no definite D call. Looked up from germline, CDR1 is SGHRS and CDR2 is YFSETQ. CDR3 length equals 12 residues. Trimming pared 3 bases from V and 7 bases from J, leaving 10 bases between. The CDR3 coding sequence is TGCGCCAGCAGCTCGCTTTCGGGTGGCTACACCTTC. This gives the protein CASSSLSGGYTF.

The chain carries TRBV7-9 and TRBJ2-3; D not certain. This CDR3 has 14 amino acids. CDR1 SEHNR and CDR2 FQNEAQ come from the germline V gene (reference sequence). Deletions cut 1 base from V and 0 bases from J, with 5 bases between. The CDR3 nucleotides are TGTGCCAGCAGCTTAGACCGGAGCACAGATACGCAGTATTTT. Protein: CASSLDRSTDTQYF.

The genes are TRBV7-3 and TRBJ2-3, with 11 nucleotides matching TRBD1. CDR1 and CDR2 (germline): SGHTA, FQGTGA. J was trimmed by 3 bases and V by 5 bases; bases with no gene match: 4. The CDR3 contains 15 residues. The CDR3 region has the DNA TGTGCCAGCAGCCCGGACAGGGGGCGGACAGATACGCAGTATTTT. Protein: CASSPDRGRTDTQYF. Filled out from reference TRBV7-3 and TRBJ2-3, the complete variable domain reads GAGVSQTPSNKVTEKGKYVELRCDPISGHTALYWYRQSLGQGPEFLIYFQGTGAADDSGLPNDRFFAVRPEGSVSTLKIQRTERGDSAVYLCASSPDRGRTDTQYFGPGTRLTVL.

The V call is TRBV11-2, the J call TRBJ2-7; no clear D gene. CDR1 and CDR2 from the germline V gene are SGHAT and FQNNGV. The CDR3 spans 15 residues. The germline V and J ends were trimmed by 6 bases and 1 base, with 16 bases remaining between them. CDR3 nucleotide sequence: TGTGCCAGCAGTCCCGGGTTGCCGCATTCCTACGAGCAGTACTTC. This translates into CASSPGLPHSYEQYF. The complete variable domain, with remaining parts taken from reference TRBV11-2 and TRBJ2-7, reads EAGVAQSPRYKIIEKRQSVAFWCNPISGHATLYWYQQILGQGPKLLIQFQNNGVVDDSQLPKDRFSAERLKGVDSTLKIQPAKLEDSAVYLCASSPGLPHSYEQYFGPGTRLTVT.

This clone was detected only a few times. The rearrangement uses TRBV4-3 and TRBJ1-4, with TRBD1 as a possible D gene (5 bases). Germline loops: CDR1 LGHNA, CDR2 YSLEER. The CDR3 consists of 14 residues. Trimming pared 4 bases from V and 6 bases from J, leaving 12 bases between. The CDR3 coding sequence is TGCGCCAGCAGCCGCCAGGGTGGGGATGAAAAACTGTTTTTT. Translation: CASSRQGGDEKLFF.

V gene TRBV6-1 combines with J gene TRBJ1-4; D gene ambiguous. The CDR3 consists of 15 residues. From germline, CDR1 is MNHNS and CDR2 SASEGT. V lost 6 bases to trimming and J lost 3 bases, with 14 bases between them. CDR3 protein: CASSPTAASNEKLFF. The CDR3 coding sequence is TGTGCCAGCAGCCCCACGGCAGCCTCTAATGAAAAACTGTTTTTT.

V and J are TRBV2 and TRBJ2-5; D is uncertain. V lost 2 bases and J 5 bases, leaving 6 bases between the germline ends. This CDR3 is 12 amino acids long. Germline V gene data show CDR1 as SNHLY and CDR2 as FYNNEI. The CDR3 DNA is TGTGCCAGCAGTGAAATGAGGGAGACCCAGTACTTC. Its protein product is CASSEMRETQYF.

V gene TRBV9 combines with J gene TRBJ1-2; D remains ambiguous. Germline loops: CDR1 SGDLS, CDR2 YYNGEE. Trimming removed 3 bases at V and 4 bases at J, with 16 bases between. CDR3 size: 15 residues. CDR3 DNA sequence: TGTGCCAGCAGCGCCCCCACTACTCGGACCTATGGCTACACCTTC. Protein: CASSAPTTRTYGYTF.

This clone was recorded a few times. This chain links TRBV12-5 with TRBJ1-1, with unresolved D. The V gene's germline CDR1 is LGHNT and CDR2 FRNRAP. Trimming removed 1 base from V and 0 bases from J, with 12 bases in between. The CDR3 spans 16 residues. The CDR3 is CASGLASGQLNTEAFF. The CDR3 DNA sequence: TGTGCTAGTGGTTTGGCCTCCGGGCAGTTGAACACTGAAGCTTTCTTT.

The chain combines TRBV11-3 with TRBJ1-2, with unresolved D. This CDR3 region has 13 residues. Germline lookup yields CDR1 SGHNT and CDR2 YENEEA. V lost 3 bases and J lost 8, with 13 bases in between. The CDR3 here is CASSLEGGSGYTF. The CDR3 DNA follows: TGTGCCAGCAGCTTGGAAGGAGGAAGCGGCTACACCTTC.

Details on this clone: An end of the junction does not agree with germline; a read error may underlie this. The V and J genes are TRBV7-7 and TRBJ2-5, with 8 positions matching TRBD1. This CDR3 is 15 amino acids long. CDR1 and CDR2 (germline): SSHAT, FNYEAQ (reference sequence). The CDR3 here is CASSQGTQGAETQYF. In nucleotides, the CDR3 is TGTGCTAGCAGCCAAGGAACCCAGGGGGCTGAGACCCAGTACTTC.

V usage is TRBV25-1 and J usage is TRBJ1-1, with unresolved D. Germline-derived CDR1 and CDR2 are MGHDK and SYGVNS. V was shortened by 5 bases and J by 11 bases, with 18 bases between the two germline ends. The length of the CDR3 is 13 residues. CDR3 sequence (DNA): TGTGCCAGCAGTCCTCGTGATGCGGCTGGGGCTTTCTTT. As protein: CASSPRDAAGAFF.

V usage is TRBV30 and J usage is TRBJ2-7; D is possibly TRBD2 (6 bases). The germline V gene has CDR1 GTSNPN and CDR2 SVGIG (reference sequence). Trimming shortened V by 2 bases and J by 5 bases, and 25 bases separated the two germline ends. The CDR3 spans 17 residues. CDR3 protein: CAWSTRTGVIKRDEQYF. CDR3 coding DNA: TGTGCCTGGAGTACGAGGACGGGGGTCATTAAGAGGGACGAGCAGTACTTC.

The CDR3 DNA reads TGTGCCAGCTCTGACAGTGCTAACTATGGCTACACCTTC. Amino acids: CASSDSANYGYTF. The chain is built from TRBV18 and TRBJ1-2; D is possibly TRBD1 (5 bases). The CDR3 consists of 13 residues. V gave up 6 bases and J gave up 0 bases, with 8 bases separating them. Looked up from germline, CDR1 is KGHSH and CDR2 is LQKENI.

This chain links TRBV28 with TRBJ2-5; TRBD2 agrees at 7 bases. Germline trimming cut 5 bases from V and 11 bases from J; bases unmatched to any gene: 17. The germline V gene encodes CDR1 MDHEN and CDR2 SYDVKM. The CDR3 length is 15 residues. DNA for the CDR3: TGTGCCAGCAGTCCGCCAAGGACTAGTCTAACTGAGCAGTACTTC. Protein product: CASSPPRTSLTEQYF.